The entry below gives a single T cell receptor beta chain sequence along with its context. Its antigen is not known. The source of the sample is a study of Graves' ophthalmopathy and Graves' hyperthyroidism. Study-wide results and limits: Among thyroid clonotypes expanded above 0.001 frequency, most also appeared in blood.

Pregnancy or lactation, uncontrolled infections and other autoimmune diseases were grounds for excluding patients. Germline values: CDR1 SQVTM, CDR2 ANQGSEA. The V end lost 6 bases, the J end lost 12 bases, and 20 bases lay between the germline ends. The CDR3 length is 12 residues. Investigators amplified TCR beta CDR3 regions from RNA transcripts. HTBI-primed RT-PCR formed the first round, and a multiplex PCR formed the second. TCRdb processed the multiplex PCR reads anew with MiXCR; each CDR3 protein has one entry. In the table there are about 740,000 distinct CDR3 sequences, roughly 40% of which are singletons.

This chain joins TRBV29-1 and TRBJ1-2, with a weak D call TRBD1 (5 bases). The sample comprised peripheral blood. The receptor was derived from an adult man with Graves' ophthalmopathy. The CDR3: CSVGDFRSGNTF. The CDR3 DNA reads as TGCAGCGTCGGGGACTTTCGCTCTGGAAACACCTTC.